This T cell receptor beta chain is drawn from a study of T cells in localized non-small cell lung cancer. The study's findings and limits: Adjacent lung held a median around 60 of the top 100 tumor clones.

As regards this clone: Its antigen is as yet unknown.

The CDR3 runs to 16 residues. V dropped 3 bases and J dropped 1 base, with 15 bases sitting between them. From germline, CDR1 is LGHNA and CDR2 YNFKEQ. Sequenced by immunoSEQ multiplex PCR; TCRdb stores in-frame clones only, minus some. This sample has about 29,000 clones, with 89% found just once. The chain joins TRBV4-2 to TRBJ2-5, with a possible D match to TRBD2 (6 bases). Material: peripheral blood, obtained before any cancer treatment. This TCR was sampled from a woman aged 35-75 years with stage I lung adenocarcinoma. CDR3 nucleotides: TGTGCCAGCAGCCAGGATCACCGGGGGTCCCAAGAGACCCAGTACTTC. It codes for CASSQDHRGSQETQYF.